The T cell receptor beta chain under discussion was sequenced for a study of human T cells and chemical hapten exposure. The CDR3 length is 16 residues. Trimming took 1 base from V and 5 from J, leaving 16 bases between them. The germline V gene encodes CDR1 SGHRS and CDR2 YFSETQ. TCRdb used MiXCR to reprocess the RACE reads, holding one entry per CDR3 protein. The table lists just under 350,000 distinct CDR3 sequences, under 9% of them singletons. As to time point: patch test 1, 2 weeks after DPC sensitization. Sample treatment: therapeutic diphenylcyclopropenone sensitization with weekly scalp DPC. The sample here was whole blood, taken in connection with sensitization to the hapten diphenylcyclopropenone (DPC). The chain has TRBV5-1 and TRBJ2-1; D uncertain. This TCR came from a young woman with alopecia areata. Some clones in this sample may be carry-over from other donors' samples. The CDR3 nucleotides are TGCGCCAGCAGCTTGTTAAGCTGGCACTGGGACAATGAGCAGTTCTTC. Protein product: CASSLLSWHWDNEQFF.